The sequence of this T cell receptor (beta chain) was determined in a study of blood T cell repertoires in COVID-19. The overall study: Some COVID-19 samples were acute and others convalescent; all came from the United States, Italy and Spain. In each case, the material was cDNA or gDNA derived from T cells, B-cell-depleted T cells, or PBMCs.

Trimming shortened V by 5 bases and J by 2 bases, and 7 bases separated the two germline ends. The CDR3 is 13 amino acids. The germline gives CDR1 SGHVS, CDR2 FNYEAQ. Only in-frame clones appear in the TCRdb table, and some are missing; sequencing was by immunoSEQ multiplex PCR. The table shows approximately 70,000 clones, with roughly nine tenths occurring only once. The chain combines TRBV7-6 with TRBJ2-1; D is uncertain. The source material was peripheral blood. The origin of this receptor is a woman aged 18-29 years with acute or convalescent COVID-19. CDR3 bases: TGTGCCAGCAGCCCACGGGCCTACAATGAGCAGTTCTTC. This translates into CASSPRAYNEQFF.